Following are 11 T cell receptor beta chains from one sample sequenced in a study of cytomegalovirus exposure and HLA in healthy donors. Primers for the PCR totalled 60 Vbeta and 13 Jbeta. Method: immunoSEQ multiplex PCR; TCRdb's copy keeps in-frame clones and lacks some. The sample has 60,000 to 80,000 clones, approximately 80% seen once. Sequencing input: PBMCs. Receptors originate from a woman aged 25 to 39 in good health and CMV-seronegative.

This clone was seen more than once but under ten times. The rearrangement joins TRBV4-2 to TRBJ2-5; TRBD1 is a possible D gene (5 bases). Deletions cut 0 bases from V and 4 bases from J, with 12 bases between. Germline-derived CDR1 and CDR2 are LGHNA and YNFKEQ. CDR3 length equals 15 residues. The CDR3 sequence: CASSQDPGIGETQYF. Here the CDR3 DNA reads TGTGCCAGCAGCCAAGACCCAGGGATAGGAGAGACCCAGTACTTC.

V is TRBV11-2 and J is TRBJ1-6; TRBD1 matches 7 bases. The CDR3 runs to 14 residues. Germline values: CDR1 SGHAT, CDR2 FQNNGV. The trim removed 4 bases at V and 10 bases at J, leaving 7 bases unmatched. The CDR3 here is CASSSTGVYSPLHF. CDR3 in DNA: TGTGCCAGCAGCTCCACAGGGGTATACTCACCCCTCCACTTT.

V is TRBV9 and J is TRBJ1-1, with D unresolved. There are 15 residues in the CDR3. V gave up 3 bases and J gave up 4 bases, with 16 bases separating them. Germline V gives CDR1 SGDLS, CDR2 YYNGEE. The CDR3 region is CASSEAGDTGTEAFF. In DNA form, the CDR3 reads TGTGCCAGCAGCGAGGCCGGGGATACCGGCACTGAAGCTTTCTTT.

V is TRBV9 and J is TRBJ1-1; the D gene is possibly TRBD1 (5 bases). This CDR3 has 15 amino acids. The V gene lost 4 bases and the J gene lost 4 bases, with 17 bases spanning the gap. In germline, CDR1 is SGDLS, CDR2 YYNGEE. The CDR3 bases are TGTGCCAGCAGCCCACAGCTGGGGGGGGGCACTGAAGCTTTCTTT. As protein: CASSPQLGGGTEAFF. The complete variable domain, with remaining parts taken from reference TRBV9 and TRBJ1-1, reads DSGVTQTPKHLITATGQRVTLRCSPRSGDLSVYWYQQSLDQGLQFLIQYYNGEERAKGNILERFSAQQFPDLHSELNLSSLELGDSALYFCASSPQLGGGTEAFFGQGTRLTVV.

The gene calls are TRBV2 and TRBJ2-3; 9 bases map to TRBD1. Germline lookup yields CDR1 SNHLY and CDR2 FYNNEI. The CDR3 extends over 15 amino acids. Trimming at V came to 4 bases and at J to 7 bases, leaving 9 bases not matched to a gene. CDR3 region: CASSGDRVVRNTQYF. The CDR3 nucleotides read TGTGCCAGCAGTGGGGACAGGGTGGTAAGAAATACGCAGTATTTT.

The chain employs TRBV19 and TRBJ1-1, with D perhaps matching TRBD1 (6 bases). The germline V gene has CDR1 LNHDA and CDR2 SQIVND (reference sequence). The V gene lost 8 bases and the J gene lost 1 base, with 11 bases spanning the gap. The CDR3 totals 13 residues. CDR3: CASFRQENTEAFF. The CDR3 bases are TGTGCCAGTTTCCGACAGGAGAACACTGAAGCTTTCTTT. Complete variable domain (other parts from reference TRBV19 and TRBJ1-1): DGGITQSPKYLFRKEGQNVTLSCEQNLNHDAMYWYRQDPGQGLRLIYYSQIVNDFQKGDIAEGYSVSREKKESFPLTVTSAQKNPTAFYLCASFRQENTEAFFGQGTRLTVV.

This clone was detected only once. The CDR3 DNA reads as TGTGCCAGCAGTTCGGGACAGGGGAGGAACACTGAAGCTTTCTTT. It translates to CASSSGQGRNTEAFF. The chain couples TRBV6-5 to TRBJ1-1, with 10 bases lining up with TRBD1. Per the germline V gene, CDR1 is MNHEY and CDR2 is SVGAGI. The CDR3 runs to 15 residues. J lost 1 base, V lost 4 bases, and 3 bases had no gene match.

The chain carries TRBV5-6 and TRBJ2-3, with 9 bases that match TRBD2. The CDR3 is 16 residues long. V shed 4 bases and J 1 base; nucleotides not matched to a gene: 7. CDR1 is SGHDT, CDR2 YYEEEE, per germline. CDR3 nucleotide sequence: TGTGCCAGCAGCCTCGTAGCGGGAGAGGGCACAGATACGCAGTATTTT. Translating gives CASSLVAGEGTDTQYF.

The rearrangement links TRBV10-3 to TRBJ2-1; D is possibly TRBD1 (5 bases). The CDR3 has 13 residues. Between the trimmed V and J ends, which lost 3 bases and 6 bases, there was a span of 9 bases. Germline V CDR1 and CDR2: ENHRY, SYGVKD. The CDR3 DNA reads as TGTGCCATCAGTGATCCGCAGGGCAATGAGCAGTTCTTC. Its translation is CAISDPQGNEQFF.

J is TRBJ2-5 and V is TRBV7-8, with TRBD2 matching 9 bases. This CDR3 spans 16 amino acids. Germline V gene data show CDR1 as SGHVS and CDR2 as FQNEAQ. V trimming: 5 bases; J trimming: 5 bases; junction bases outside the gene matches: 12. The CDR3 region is CASSPGWRGGGETQYF. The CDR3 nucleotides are TGTGCCAGCAGCCCAGGTTGGCGGGGGGGCGGTGAGACCCAGTACTTC. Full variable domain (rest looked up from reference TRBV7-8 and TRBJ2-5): GAGVSQSPRYKVAKRGQDVALRCDPISGHVSLFWYQQALGQGPEFLTYFQNEAQLDKSGLPSDRFFAERPEGSVSTLKIQRTQQEDSAVYLCASSPGWRGGGETQYFGPGTRLLVL.

CDR3 region: CASSAGGEQYF. The DNA for the CDR3 is TGTGCCAGCAGCGCCGGCGGCGAGCAGTACTTC. The V and J genes are TRBV7-2 and TRBJ2-7, with D unclear. V lost 5 bases and J lost 6, with 8 bases in between. CDR3 length: 11 residues. Per the germline V gene, CDR1 is SGHTA and CDR2 is FQGNSA.